One and the same sample provided the 12 T cell receptor beta chains below, sequenced in a study of technical replicates of blood from a handful of donors. Generated by immunoSEQ multiplex PCR, the TCRdb table keeps only in-frame clones and is missing some. The table shows tens of thousands of clones, with 85% to 95% occurring only once. The sample taken for sequencing was T cells isolated from PBMCs. Receptor source: a human donor in good health.

The rearrangement links TRBV11-2 to TRBJ2-3; D call uncertain. The germline V and J ends were trimmed by 5 bases and 6 bases, with 6 bases remaining between them. Germline CDR1 and CDR2: SGHAT and FQNNGV. The CDR3 spans 11 residues. CDR3 protein: CASSPLDTQYF. CDR3 bases: TGTGCCAGCAGCCCCCTCGATACGCAGTATTTT.

The V gene is TRBV25-1, the J gene TRBJ2-2; D is possibly TRBD2 (6 bases). The germline V gene encodes CDR1 MGHDK and CDR2 SYGVNS. The CDR3 length is 15 residues. Trimming left V 1 base short and J 6 bases short, with 12 bases between. This CDR3 reads CASSELRGGSGELFF. Here the CDR3 DNA reads TGTGCCAGCAGTGAATTAAGGGGAGGATCCGGGGAGCTGTTTTTT.

About this clone: A junction boundary mismatches the germline segment, possibly from a read error. The chain couples TRBV7-8 to TRBJ2-1, with 7 bases that match TRBD2. The germline V gene has CDR1 SGHVS and CDR2 FQNEAQ. This CDR3 has 16 residues. The DNA for the CDR3 is TGTGCCAGCAGCTTAGTGGGCGGGAGCTCCTTCAATGAGCAGTTCTTC. Its translation is CASSLVGGSSFNEQFF.

The sample holds one count of this clone. The gene calls are TRBV13 and TRBJ2-2; 7 nucleotides align to TRBD2. The CDR3 sequence is 16 residues long. Trimming removed 2 bases from V and 6 bases from J; junction bases left unmatched: 9. Germline loops: CDR1 PRHDT, CDR2 FYEKMQ (reference sequence). CDR3 sequence (DNA): TGTGCCAGCAGCTTATTTGTATCGGGAGGACCCGGGGAGCTGTTTTTT. The encoded protein is CASSLFVSGGPGELFF.

The chain uses TRBV5-6 and TRBJ1-1, with D uncertain. The CDR3 is 12 residues long. Deletions cut 1 base from V and 5 bases from J, with 6 bases between. Germline lookup yields CDR1 SGHDT and CDR2 YYEEEE. The CDR3 nucleotides are TGTGCCAGCAGCTTGCAGGTGACTGAAGCTTTCTTT. Protein product: CASSLQVTEAFF.

The chain recombines TRBV9 with TRBJ2-3; a weak D match, TRBD1 (6 bases). Germline-derived CDR1 and CDR2 are SGDLS and YYNGEE. This CDR3 has 14 amino acids. Trimming stripped 4 bases from V and 5 bases from J, with 14 bases between. The CDR3 reads CASSPRQEEDTQYF. CDR3 nucleotides: TGTGCCAGCAGCCCCAGACAGGAGGAAGATACGCAGTATTTT.

This chain connects TRBV2 to TRBJ2-7; weak D call: TRBD2 (5 bases). The V end lost 4 bases, the J end lost 2 bases, and 9 bases lay between the germline ends. Germline V gives CDR1 SNHLY, CDR2 FYNNEI. The length of the CDR3 is 13 residues. The CDR3 bases are TGTGCCAGCAGTGTAGCGAGGACCTACGAGCAGTACTTC. Translating gives CASSVARTYEQYF.

The chain links TRBV2 to TRBJ2-1, with a tentative D call TRBD2 (5 bases). The V gene's germline CDR1 is SNHLY and CDR2 FYNNEI. The CDR3 has 13 amino acids. Trimming took off 10 bases at V and 7 bases at J, with 17 bases between the two ends. The CDR3 loop is CATNAEVDNEQFF. The CDR3 nucleotides read TGTGCCACGAACGCGGAGGTTGATAATGAGCAGTTCTTC.

The chain joins TRBV7-9 to TRBJ1-1; weak D call: TRBD1 (6 bases). The length of the CDR3 is 15 residues. V dropped 3 bases and J dropped 1 base, with 12 bases sitting between them. Germline-derived CDR1 and CDR2 are SEHNR and FQNEAQ (reference sequence). DNA of the CDR3: TGTGCCAGCAGCTTTTACAGGGCTCGGAACACTGAAGCTTTCTTT. Its protein is CASSFYRARNTEAFF.

This clone occurred once. The chain uses TRBV5-4 and TRBJ2-1; 11 positions agree with TRBD2. CDR3 length equals 15 residues. Germline V gives CDR1 SGHNT, CDR2 YYREEE (reference sequence). Trimming removed 1 base from V and 4 bases from J; junction bases left unmatched: 1. The CDR3 region is CASSLLAGGYNEQFF. The CDR3 coding sequence is TGTGCCAGCAGCTTGCTAGCGGGAGGTTACAATGAGCAGTTCTTC.

This clone showed up just a few times. The genes are TRBV10-1 and TRBJ1-1, with TRBD1 matching 7 bases. The V and J ends lost 7 bases and 3 bases, in that order; junction bases with no gene match: 14. The CDR3 is 16 residues long. From germline, CDR1 is WNHNN and CDR2 SYGVQD (reference sequence). In nucleotides, the CDR3 is TGCGCCAGCATAGGGAAACAGGGGAGTGGAGACACTGAAGCTTTCTTT. Its translation is CASIGKQGSGDTEAFF.

The chain employs TRBV28 and TRBJ1-2; 7 nucleotides agree with TRBD1. V shed 3 bases, J shed 8 bases, and the junction held 3 bases outside the gene matches. The CDR3 spans 12 residues. The germline V gene encodes CDR1 MDHEN and CDR2 SYDVKM. The CDR3 region is CASSFRGRGYTF. The CDR3 region has the DNA TGTGCCAGCAGTTTCAGGGGGAGGGGCTACACCTTC.